These 26 T cell receptor beta chains originate from one sample sequenced in a study of OX40 agonist ivuxolimab in advanced cancers. The assay was immunoSEQ multiplex PCR, and TCRdb's table has in-frame clones only and misses some. The sample has 53,000 or so clones, 93% seen once. The sequences come from CD4+ or CD8+ T cells sorted from blood, collected in a trial of the OX40 agonist ivuxolimab. Receptors originate from an adult with an advanced solid tumor such as melanoma, head and neck, liver or kidney cancer.

The J gene is TRBJ2-5, the V gene TRBV7-9, with a possible D match to TRBD2 (5 bases). V was cut by 2 bases and J by 4 bases, with 11 bases left in between. The CDR3 has 14 residues. Germline V gene data show CDR1 as SEHNR and CDR2 as FQNEAQ (reference sequence). The DNA of the CDR3 is TGTGCCAGCAGCTTACCTCAGGAGGTAGAGACCCAGTACTTC. Protein sequence: CASSLPQEVETQYF.

The gene calls are TRBV7-6 and TRBJ2-5; 8 bases map to TRBD2. Germline lookup yields CDR1 SGHVS and CDR2 FNYEAQ. The V and J ends lost 5 bases and 5 bases, in that order; junction bases with no gene match: 13. This CDR3 comprises 16 residues. CDR3 nucleotide sequence: TGTGCCAGCAGCCCAGATGGGCGGGGGGCGTATGAGACCCAGTACTTC. Protein sequence: CASSPDGRGAYETQYF. Based on the CDR3 plus reference TRBV7-6 and TRBJ2-5, the full variable domain is GAGVSQSPRYKVTKRGQDVALRCDPISGHVSLYWYRQALGQGPEFLTYFNYEAQQDKSGLPNDRFSAERPEGSISTLTIQRTEQRDSAMYRCASSPDGRGAYETQYFGPGTRLLVL.

This chain joins TRBV4-1 and TRBJ2-3; unclear D gene. Germline V gene lookup returns CDR1 MGHRA and CDR2 YSYEKL. Trimming cost V 6 bases and J 4 bases, with 14 bases left between them. CDR3 length: 14 amino acids. This CDR3 is CASRKLLFSDTQYF. Here the CDR3 DNA reads TGCGCCAGCAGAAAACTACTTTTCTCAGATACGCAGTATTTT.

This chain links TRBV9 with TRBJ2-7; a weak D match, TRBD1 (5 bases). Germline CDR1 SGDLS, CDR2 YYNGEE. Between the trimmed V and J ends, which lost 1 base and 0 bases, there was a span of 8 bases. The CDR3 is made up of 14 amino acids. The CDR3 sequence is CASSVSRASYEQYF. The CDR3 DNA follows: TGTGCCAGCAGCGTAAGCAGGGCCTCCTACGAGCAGTACTTC.

The V gene is TRBV9, the J gene TRBJ2-1, with TRBD2 matching over 10 bases. The CDR3 extends over 14 amino acids. From germline, CDR1 is SGDLS and CDR2 YYNGEE. Trimming removed 2 bases from V and 5 bases from J; junction bases left unmatched: 1. DNA of the CDR3: TGTGCCAGCAGCGTGGGACTAGCGAACAATGAGCAGTTCTTC. Translating it yields CASSVGLANNEQFF.

V usage is TRBV5-6 and J usage is TRBJ2-7; TRBD2 matches 8 bases. Looked up from germline, CDR1 is SGHDT and CDR2 is YYEEEE. V lost 1 base and J lost 3; bases outside the gene matches: 6. This CDR3 spans 15 amino acids. CDR3 sequence reads: CASSLQLREDYEQYF. The CDR3 bases are TGTGCCAGCAGCTTGCAGTTGCGGGAGGACTACGAGCAGTACTTC.

This clone has only one observation. The rearrangement links TRBV19 to TRBJ2-2, with a tentative D call TRBD1 (5 bases). The CDR3 has 13 amino acids. Trimming removed 4 bases from V and 5 bases from J, with 8 bases in between. Germline V CDR1 and CDR2: LNHDA, SQIVND (reference sequence). The CDR3 nucleotides are TGTGCCAGTAGTACCACAGGAACCGGGGAGCTGTTTTTT. Translated: CASSTTGTGELFF.

The chain links TRBV28 to TRBJ2-7; 10 bases are a match to TRBD2. Per germline, CDR1 MDHEN and CDR2 SYDVKM. V was clipped by 8 bases and J by 0 bases; unmatched bases: 16. CDR3 length: 18 residues. The chain's CDR3 is CASAFKGLATFSSYEQYF. In DNA form, the CDR3 reads TGTGCCAGCGCCTTTAAGGGACTAGCGACCTTCAGCTCCTACGAGCAGTACTTC.

The V call is TRBV19, the J call TRBJ1-5; D is perhaps TRBD1 (5 bases). CDR1 LNHDA and CDR2 SQIVND come from the germline V gene (reference sequence). CDR3 length: 14 residues. Trimming pared 7 bases from V and 6 bases from J, leaving 16 bases between. The CDR3 nucleotides are TGTGCCAGTACGTCCAGGGTCGTCCCTCAGCCCCAGCATTTT. Residues: CASTSRVVPQPQHF.

This sequence joins TRBV5-1 and TRBJ2-7, with unresolved D. Germline lookup yields CDR1 SGHRS and CDR2 YFSETQ. The V end was cut by 3 bases, the J end by 6 bases, with 7 bases between. The length of the CDR3 is 11 residues. The CDR3 loop is CASSSDGEQYF. In nucleotides, the CDR3 is TGCGCCAGCAGCTCAGATGGCGAGCAGTACTTC.

The sample holds one count of this clone. The chain links TRBV5-5 to TRBJ2-1, with TRBD2 matching 13 bases. The CDR3 runs to 16 residues. Per the germline V gene, CDR1 is SGHKS and CDR2 is YYEKEE (reference sequence). The trim removed 0 bases at V and 10 bases at J, leaving 7 bases unmatched. The CDR3 DNA is TGTGCCAGCAGCTTGGCATCGGGACTAGCGGGATGGGAGCAGTTCTTC. Residues: CASSLASGLAGWEQFF. Variable domain in full (rest from reference TRBV5-5 and TRBJ2-1): DAGVTQSPTHLIKTRGQQVTLRCSPISGHKSVSWYQQVLGQGPQFIFQYYEKEERGRGNFPDRFSARQFPNYSSELNVNALLLGDSALYLCASSLASGLAGWEQFFGPGTRLTVL.

The genes are TRBV7-6 and TRBJ2-7, with TRBD1 identical over 9 bases. The CDR3 totals 14 residues. Losses at the gene ends were 5 bases for V and 3 bases for J; bases not matched to a gene: 5. The germline V gene encodes CDR1 SGHVS and CDR2 FNYEAQ. The CDR3 DNA sequence: TGTGCCAGCAGCGAAACAGGGGGCGGCTACGAGCAGTACTTC. The encoded protein is CASSETGGGYEQYF.

The chain couples TRBV9 to TRBJ2-1, with TRBD1 matching over 9 bases. V shed 0 bases, J shed 0 bases, and the junction held 4 bases outside the gene matches. This CDR3 has 17 residues. The germline CDR1 and CDR2 sequences are SGDLS and YYNGEE. This CDR3 is CASSVGTGASSYNEQFF. DNA of the CDR3: TGTGCCAGCAGCGTAGGGACAGGGGCGAGCTCCTACAATGAGCAGTTCTTC.

This chain connects TRBV19 to TRBJ2-2; possibly TRBD1 or TRBD2 for D (5 bases each). The V gene's germline CDR1 is LNHDA and CDR2 SQIVND (reference sequence). The ends were cut back, 6 bases at V and 6 bases at J, with 8 bases in the middle. CDR3 length: 12 amino acids. The CDR3 region is CASRGVPGELFF. CDR3 DNA: TGTGCCAGTAGGGGGGTCCCCGGGGAGCTGTTTTTT.

This chain joins TRBV11-2 and TRBJ1-3; D not certain. The germline V and J ends were trimmed by 2 bases and 2 bases, with 10 bases remaining between them. The CDR3 length is 15 residues. Germline values: CDR1 SGHAT, CDR2 FQNNGV. CDR3 loop: CASSLQVQAGNTIYF. The CDR3 DNA follows: TGTGCCAGCAGCTTACAGGTCCAGGCTGGAAACACCATATATTTT.

The chain combines TRBV19 with TRBJ1-1, with D possibly TRBD1 on 6 matching bases. Germline CDR1 reads LNHDA; CDR2 reads SQIVND (reference sequence). The CDR3 consists of 14 residues. Trimming took 3 bases from V and 4 from J, leaving 12 bases between them. The CDR3 is CASSIGGASTEAFF. The CDR3 DNA reads TGTGCCAGTAGTATTGGGGGGGCGAGCACTGAAGCTTTCTTT.

This chain joins TRBV28 and TRBJ2-7; 7 nucleotides match TRBD2. With V trimmed by 11 bases and J by 7 bases, 2 bases remained unmatched. The germline V gene encodes CDR1 MDHEN and CDR2 SYDVKM. This CDR3 contains 9 residues. CDR3 coding DNA: TGTGCCGGGGGGGGAGAGCAGTACTTC. This gives the protein CAGGGEQYF.

This clone was counted between two and nine times. The V and J genes are TRBV11-2 and TRBJ1-2, with TRBD1 as a possible D gene (5 bases). CDR3 size: 13 residues. CDR1 and CDR2 from the germline V gene are SGHAT and FQNNGV. The ends were cut back, 3 bases at V and 3 bases at J, with 8 bases in the middle. CDR3 region: CASSLGGYYGYTF. In nucleotides, the CDR3 is TGTGCCAGCAGCTTGGGGGGATACTATGGCTACACCTTC.

This clone was recorded once. CDR3 region: CASSFGTADYEQYF. CDR3 nucleotides: TGTGCCAGCAGCTTCGGGACAGCTGACTACGAGCAGTACTTC. V gene TRBV11-2 combines with J gene TRBJ2-7; 7 positions agree with TRBD1. CDR1 SGHAT and CDR2 FQNNGV come from the germline V gene. V dropped 3 bases and J dropped 3; count of bases not matched to a gene: 5. This CDR3 has 14 amino acids.

The chain uses TRBV7-9 and TRBJ2-1; TRBD2 matches at 9 bases. The germline gives CDR1 SEHNR, CDR2 FQNEAQ (reference sequence). There are 15 residues in the CDR3. V dropped 5 bases and J dropped 2; count of bases not matched to a gene: 4. The CDR3 coding sequence is TGTGCCAGCAGCCCTAGCGGGATGACCTACAATGAGCAGTTCTTC. Its protein is CASSPSGMTYNEQFF.

V is TRBV5-6 and J is TRBJ2-5; a weak D match, TRBD1 (6 bases). The CDR3 length is 15 residues. The germline gives CDR1 SGHDT, CDR2 YYEEEE. The ends were cut back, 6 bases at V and 5 bases at J, with 20 bases in the middle. CDR3 amino acids: CASTRGGVGGETQYF. The CDR3 bases are TGTGCCAGCACCCGAGGGGGAGTGGGCGGGGAGACCCAGTACTTC.

CDR3 protein: CASSWGLGSQPQHF. As DNA, the CDR3 is TGTGCCAGCAGTTGGGGCCTGGGTAGTCAGCCCCAGCATTTT. The chain combines TRBV27 with TRBJ1-5; perhaps TRBD1 as D (5 bases). The V gene's germline CDR1 is MNHEY and CDR2 SMNVEV (reference sequence). The V end lost 4 bases, the J end lost 6 bases, and 13 bases lay between the germline ends. The CDR3 contains 14 residues.

The gene calls are TRBV5-1 and TRBJ1-1; possibly TRBD1 for D (6 bases). This CDR3 has 13 residues. V gave up 4 bases and J gave up 3 bases, with 10 bases separating them. CDR1 SGHRS and CDR2 YFSETQ come from the germline V gene. The CDR3, as DNA: TGCGCCAGCAGCCCCAGGGGTTACACTGAAGCTTTCTTT. It codes for CASSPRGYTEAFF.

The J gene is TRBJ1-4, the V gene TRBV4-3; a weak D match, TRBD1 (5 bases). Looked up from germline, CDR1 is LGHNA and CDR2 is YSLEER. The CDR3 runs 16 residues. Trimming left V 1 base short and J 7 bases short, with 16 bases between. The CDR3: CASSQVGALTGEKLFF. As DNA, the CDR3 is TGCGCCAGCAGCCAAGTCGGGGCCTTGACTGGTGAAAAACTGTTTTTT.

The gene calls are TRBV18 and TRBJ2-6, with 7 bases matching TRBD1. V dropped 2 bases and J dropped 2; count of bases not matched to a gene: 3. CDR1 and CDR2 (germline): KGHSH, LQKENI. CDR3 size: 16 residues. CDR3 region: CASSPDRATGANVLTF. The DNA of the CDR3 is TGTGCCAGCTCACCAGACAGGGCCACTGGGGCCAACGTCCTGACTTTC. Looking up the rest from reference TRBV18 and TRBJ2-6 gives the full variable domain: NAGVMQNPRHLVRRRGQEARLRCSPMKGHSHVYWYRQLPEEGLKFMVYLQKENIIDESGMPKERFSAEFPKEGPSILRIQQVVRGDSAAYFCASSPDRATGANVLTFGAGSRLTVL.

The CDR3 sequence: CASSAGRANTEAFF. The CDR3 DNA sequence: TGTGCCAGCAGCGCAGGCCGGGCGAACACTGAAGCTTTCTTT. V and J are TRBV11-2 and TRBJ1-1; D is unclear. The germline V gene has CDR1 SGHAT and CDR2 FQNNGV. The V end was cut by 5 bases, the J end by 1 base, with 11 bases between. This CDR3 comprises 14 residues.